This T cell receptor (beta chain) was identified in a study of radiation and T cells in renal cell carcinoma. Study-wide results and limits: In blood, top tumor clones expanded by 2 weeks, shrinking by 4. Pretreatment tumor biopsies were lacking, so baseline clonotypes are unknown.

Time point described: blood 2 weeks post-SBRT. Described treatment: 15 Gy SBRT to primary tumor, nephrectomy 4 weeks later. With respect to this clone: Its antigen is unidentified.

The data were produced by immunoSEQ multiplex PCR, yet TCRdb's version contains in-frame clones alone and is incomplete. Of tens of thousands of clones in the sample, around 80% are singletons; the top ten hold roughly 7%. Germline CDR1 and CDR2: SGHNT and YYREEE (reference sequence). The CDR3 runs 13 residues. The junction had 6 bases not matched to a gene; V was cut back by 5 bases and J by 5 bases. The rearrangement uses TRBV5-4 and TRBJ2-7; 8 bases map to TRBD2. The TCR comes from a man between 60 and 70 years old with renal cell carcinoma. The sample in question was blood, obtained from a patient whose treatment included radiotherapy and nephrectomy. CDR3 in amino acids: CASSWRGVDEQYF. In nucleotides, the CDR3 is TGTGCCAGCAGTTGGCGGGGGGTGGACGAGCAGTACTTC.